Each of the 8 T cell receptor beta chains below was sequenced from the same sample in a study of OX40 agonist ivuxolimab in advanced cancers. The table came from immunoSEQ multiplex PCR; TCRdb's copy has only in-frame clones and leaves some out. Here the sample spans 50,000 to 70,000 clones, roughly 92% being singletons. The sequences come from CD4+ or CD8+ T cells sorted from blood, collected in a trial of the OX40 agonist ivuxolimab. The receptors here all came from an adult with an advanced solid tumor such as melanoma, head and neck, liver or kidney cancer.

V gene TRBV13 combines with J gene TRBJ2-7, with 8 bases lining up with TRBD1. Per the germline V gene, CDR1 is PRHDT and CDR2 is FYEKMQ (reference sequence). The junction had 3 bases not matched to a gene; V was cut back by 9 bases and J by 2 bases. This CDR3 comprises 12 residues. The CDR3 DNA reads as TGTGCCAGTCGACAGGGGACCTACGAGCAGTACTTC. Translation gives CASRQGTYEQYF.

V gene TRBV13 combines with J gene TRBJ2-7; 8 bases match TRBD2. The germline V gene encodes CDR1 PRHDT and CDR2 FYEKMQ (reference sequence). CDR3 size: 15 residues. Trimming cost V 4 bases and J 3 bases; bases outside gene matches: 8. The CDR3 region is CASSSMGLVSYEQYF. The CDR3 DNA sequence: TGTGCCAGCAGCTCCATGGGACTAGTAAGCTACGAGCAGTACTTC.

The chain uses TRBV5-6 and TRBJ2-7; TRBD1 agrees at 7 bases. This CDR3 is 14 amino acids long. V trimming: 0 bases; J trimming: 2 bases; junction bases outside the gene matches: 2. The germline CDR1 and CDR2 sequences are SGHDT and YYEEEE. The CDR3 reads CASSLVGQAYEQYF. The DNA for the CDR3 is TGTGCCAGCAGCTTGGTTGGACAGGCCTACGAGCAGTACTTC.

This chain uses TRBV19 with TRBJ1-2; D is perhaps TRBD1 (6 bases). V was pared by 1 base and J by 4 bases, with 7 bases between. There are 13 residues in the CDR3. Germline V gene data show CDR1 as LNHDA and CDR2 as SQIVND (reference sequence). The CDR3: CASSIGTAYGYTF. The CDR3 DNA follows: TGTGCCAGTAGTATAGGGACAGCCTATGGCTACACCTTC.

This chain links TRBV9 with TRBJ1-2, with D perhaps TRBD1 (6 bases). Germline V gene sequence: CDR1 SGDLS, CDR2 YYNGEE. V dropped 3 bases and J dropped 6 bases, with 21 bases sitting between them. This CDR3 comprises 16 residues. The CDR3 loop is CASSESLQDRPDGYTF. DNA of the CDR3: TGTGCCAGCAGCGAATCCCTACAAGACAGGCCGGATGGCTACACCTTC. The full variable domain, in which reference TRBV9 and TRBJ1-2 provide the parts outside the CDR3, is DSGVTQTPKHLITATGQRVTLRCSPRSGDLSVYWYQQSLDQGLQFLIQYYNGEERAKGNILERFSAQQFPDLHSELNLSSLELGDSALYFCASSESLQDRPDGYTFGSGTRLTVV.

The V call is TRBV5-1, the J call TRBJ2-1; TRBD1 matches 9 bases. This CDR3 contains 16 residues. Germline values: CDR1 SGHRS, CDR2 YFSETQ. Trimming at V came to 0 bases and at J to 4 bases, leaving 5 bases not matched to a gene. Here the CDR3 DNA reads TGCGCCAGCAGCTTGGTTGTGACAGGGGGTTACAATGAGCAGTTCTTC. Its protein is CASSLVVTGGYNEQFF.

The chain has TRBV5-4 and TRBJ2-2; no firm D call. The germline V and J ends were trimmed by 0 bases and 4 bases, with 10 bases remaining between them. CDR3 length equals 15 residues. Germline V lookup: CDR1 SGHNT, CDR2 YYREEE (reference sequence). In nucleotides, the CDR3 is TGTGCCAGCAGCTTGGCCAAGGAGTCCACCGGGGAGCTGTTTTTT. Translated, it gives CASSLAKESTGELFF.

The chain combines TRBV28 with TRBJ2-1; the match to TRBD2 covers 11 bases. From germline, CDR1 is MDHEN and CDR2 SYDVKM. The trim removed 5 bases at V and 2 bases at J, leaving 5 bases unmatched. The CDR3 is made up of 16 amino acids. CDR3 sequence (DNA): TGTGCCAGCAGTGCGCTAGCGGGAGGACCCTACAATGAGCAGTTCTTC. Translation gives CASSALAGGPYNEQFF. Variable domain in full (rest from reference TRBV28 and TRBJ2-1): DVKVTQSSRYLVKRTGEKVFLECVQDMDHENMFWYRQDPGLGLRLIYFSYDVKMKEKGDIPEGYSVSREKKERFSLILESASTNQTSMYLCASSALAGGPYNEQFFGPGTRLTVL.